This note documents a single TCR beta chain sequence. The target antigen is unknown. Distinct nucleotide sequences in the sample also encode this CDR3. This sample is drawn from a study of shared clonotypes between healthy human individuals. At the level of the study: Three plates were used per donor for CD4 naive, three for CD4 memory, two for CD8 naive and one for CD8 memory.

Profiled with immunoSEQ multiplex PCR; TCRdb holds only in-frame clones, not every one. The repertoire has 550,000 to 800,000 clones, around 90% of them found once; the top ten carry 34%. Notes on the study in general: The authors sampled blood alone, and tissue repertoires likely differ.

V lost 5 bases, J lost 2 bases, and 13 bases lay in between. This CDR3 is 14 amino acids long. CDR1 and CDR2 from the germline V gene are MNHEY and SMNVEV (reference sequence). This clonotype originated in a man between 18 and 35 years old in good health. Some clones in this sample may be carry-over from other donors' samples. The chain employs TRBV27 and TRBJ2-7; D is tentatively TRBD1 or TRBD2 (5 bases each). The sample comprised memory CD8+ T cells from PBMCs. Subset in this sample: CD45RO+ cells pooled with CCR7-negative TemRA cells. CDR3 sequence: CASSLRDGTYEQYF. CDR3 nucleotides: TGTGCCAGCAGTCTCCGGGACGGGACCTACGAGCAGTACTTC.